What follows is one TCR beta chain and its context. V was trimmed by 6 bases and J by 3 bases, leaving 8 bases between them. This CDR3 has 12 amino acids. Per the germline V gene, CDR1 is LGHNT and CDR2 is FRNRAP. The method was immunoSEQ multiplex PCR; TCRdb's version includes in-frame clones alone and lacks a portion of them. The sample lists about 82,000 clones; approximately 91% were seen once. The sample comes from a study of control samples from healthy donors and cancer patients. The chain employs TRBV12-5 and TRBJ1-2; no definite D call. The clonotype comes from a man aged 50 to 60 in good health. Material: blood. The CDR3 DNA reads as TGTGCTAGTGGGTCCCTTGACTATGGCTACACCTTC. It encodes CASGSLDYGYTF.